Each of the 22 T cell receptor beta chains below was sequenced from the same sample in a study of T-cell memory formation after mild COVID-19. MiXCR, applied by TCRdb to the 5' RACE reads, yields one record per CDR3 protein. Among about 44,000 distinct CDR3 sequences listed, around 6.3% were seen once. Material: PBMCs or a T cell subset sorted from them (not recorded which). These receptors originate from an adult who had mild COVID-19 (a few samples of this study predate the infection). Cell type and time point are not known.

This clonotype was counted ten times or more. The J gene is TRBJ1-5, the V gene TRBV29-1, with 8 bases lining up with TRBD1. CDR1 and CDR2 (germline): SQVTM, ANQGSEA. This CDR3 contains 12 residues. The V segment lost 6 bases and the J segment 7 bases; nucleotides outside the gene matches: 5. The CDR3 loop reads CSVVTGEQPQHF. In nucleotides, the CDR3 is TGCAGCGTCGTGACAGGGGAACAGCCCCAGCATTTT.

The J gene is TRBJ2-1, the V gene TRBV20-1, with a weak D call TRBD2 (6 bases). This CDR3 contains 17 residues. Germline CDR1 DFQATT, CDR2 SNEGSKA (reference sequence). V lost 0 bases and J 1 base, leaving 16 bases between the germline ends. CDR3 loop: CSARDLPRDSSYNEQFF. The DNA for the CDR3 is TGCAGTGCTAGAGACTTACCCCGGGACTCGTCCTACAATGAGCAGTTCTTC.

This clonotype has at least ten counts. This CDR3 is CSVEQGGETQYF. CDR3 in DNA: TGCAGCGTCGAACAGGGAGGGGAGACCCAGTACTTC. The chain uses TRBV29-1 and TRBJ2-5; D possibly corresponds to TRBD2 (7 bases). Germline V gene lookup returns CDR1 SQVTM and CDR2 ANQGSEA. V was pared by 6 bases and J by 5 bases, with 13 bases between. The CDR3 runs 12 residues.

This clonotype was counted many times. The chain uses TRBV5-1 and TRBJ2-1; weak D call: TRBD2 (6 bases). Per the germline V gene, CDR1 is SGHRS and CDR2 is YFSETQ. CDR3 size: 14 residues. The V and J ends lost 3 bases and 8 bases respectively, with 15 bases between them. The CDR3, as DNA: TGCGCCAGCAGCTCCCGGGACTGGGGCGATGAGCAGTTCTTC. Its protein product is CASSSRDWGDEQFF.

This clonotype was seen at least ten times. The genes are TRBV19 and TRBJ2-1, with D tentatively TRBD2 (5 bases). Germline V gene lookup returns CDR1 LNHDA and CDR2 SQIVND (reference sequence). V dropped 4 bases and J dropped 8 bases, with 15 bases sitting between them. This CDR3 is 14 amino acids long. The CDR3 DNA reads as TGTGCCAGTAGTACGTATGGAGGACGCGATGAGCAGTTCTTC. The encoded protein is CASSTYGGRDEQFF.

This clonotype has a count of ten or more. The chain links TRBV9 to TRBJ2-3; the D is unclear. CDR1 is SGDLS, CDR2 YYNGEE, per germline. The CDR3 is 14 residues long. Trimming took off 6 bases at V and 2 bases at J, with 13 bases between the two ends. As DNA, the CDR3 is TGTGCCAGCACGGTAACAGCCCTCACAGATACGCAGTATTTT. Amino acids: CASTVTALTDTQYF.

J is TRBJ2-3 and V is TRBV5-1; 8 nucleotides match TRBD1. Losses at the gene ends were 4 bases for V and 2 bases for J; bases not matched to a gene: 6. Germline V CDR1 and CDR2: SGHRS, YFSETQ. The CDR3 extends over 15 amino acids. CDR3 nucleotide sequence: TGCGCCAGCAGCATCGACAGGGGAGCCACAGATACGCAGTATTTT. Translated: CASSIDRGATDTQYF.

This clonotype was counted ten times or more. The chain joins TRBV5-1 to TRBJ1-4; D remains ambiguous. The V end lost 0 bases, the J end lost 7 bases, and 4 bases lay between the germline ends. Germline assignment: CDR1 SGHRS and CDR2 YFSETQ. This CDR3 contains 12 residues. The CDR3 DNA reads TGCGCCAGCAGCTTGGTGGGTGAAAAACTGTTTTTT. This codes for CASSLVGEKLFF.

This clonotype was detected a few times. The V gene is TRBV5-4, the J gene TRBJ2-3; weak D call: TRBD1 (6 bases). The CDR3 length is 12 residues. CDR1 and CDR2 (germline): SGHNT, YYREEE (reference sequence). The ends were cut back, 1 base at V and 10 bases at J, with 10 bases in the middle. CDR3 DNA: TGTGCCAGCAGCTTGAAAGGGGGTTCGCAGTATTTT. This codes for CASSLKGGSQYF.

For the CDR3, the DNA is TGTGCCAGCAGTTACTTGGGACTAGCGGGAGGTTACGACAATGAGCAGTTCTTC. Its protein product is CASSYLGLAGGYDNEQFF. The J gene is TRBJ2-1, the V gene TRBV6-2 or TRBV6-3; 15 bases match TRBD2. CDR1 and CDR2 (germline): MNHEY, SVGEGT. The trim removed 1 base at V and 5 bases at J, leaving 6 bases unmatched. This CDR3 is built from 18 residues.

This clonotype was seen at least ten times. The gene calls are TRBV5-1 and TRBJ2-3, with a possible D match to TRBD1 (6 bases). This CDR3 has 16 residues. V dropped 1 base and J dropped 1 base, with 13 bases sitting between them. Germline loops: CDR1 SGHRS, CDR2 YFSETQ. The CDR3 reads CASSLRQDGRTDTQYF. For the CDR3, the DNA is TGCGCCAGCAGCTTGCGACAGGACGGGCGCACAGATACGCAGTATTTT.

This clonotype has a count of ten or more. The chain recombines TRBV19 with TRBJ2-2, with 7 bases lining up with TRBD2. The germline V gene encodes CDR1 LNHDA and CDR2 SQIVND (reference sequence). J lost 5 bases, V lost 6 bases, and 12 bases had no gene match. The CDR3 spans 16 residues. CDR3 in DNA: TGTGCCAGTAGGGACTCGAGGGGTAGCGGGACCGGGGAGCTGTTTTTT. This sequence encodes CASRDSRGSGTGELFF.

This clonotype occurred many times. Here the CDR3 reads CASSLDNSYEQYF. The CDR3 DNA reads TGCGCCAGCAGCTTGGACAACTCCTACGAGCAGTACTTC. This chain links TRBV5-1 with TRBJ2-7; D is ambiguous. The V end lost 0 bases, the J end lost 0 bases, and 4 bases lay between the germline ends. Germline V CDR1 and CDR2: SGHRS, YFSETQ. The CDR3 extends over 13 amino acids.

For this clonotype: This may stem from a read error, because a much larger clone lies one nucleotide away. The chain joins TRBV7-2 to TRBJ2-1, with a tentative D call TRBD2 (6 bases). The CDR3 loop spans 15 amino acids. Looked up from germline, CDR1 is SGHTA and CDR2 is FQGNSA. Trimming removed 4 bases at V and 5 bases at J, with 15 bases between. This CDR3 is CASSSDAGSHNEQFF. The CDR3 DNA follows: TGTGCCAGCAGCTCCGATGCGGGATCTCACAATGAGCAGTTCTTC.

The sample holds many counts of this clonotype. This chain connects TRBV6-6 to TRBJ2-1; possible D gene TRBD2, 5 bases. The CDR3 loop spans 14 amino acids. Germline values: CDR1 MNHNY, CDR2 SVGAGI (reference sequence). V was clipped by 7 bases and J by 4 bases, with 14 bases between them. CDR3 sequence (DNA): TGTGCCAGCAACCCCGTGGGCGGGTACAATGAGCAGTTCTTC. Encoded protein: CASNPVGGYNEQFF.

This clonotype was detected only a few times. This chain connects TRBV7-2 to TRBJ1-4; D may be TRBD1 (6 bases). The V gene lost 6 bases and the J gene lost 2 bases, with 13 bases spanning the gap. From germline, CDR1 is SGHTA and CDR2 FQGNSA. The CDR3 is 15 amino acids. Written as DNA, the CDR3 is TGTGCCAGCAGTTTTAACAGGGTGACTAATGAAAAACTGTTTTTT. It encodes CASSFNRVTNEKLFF.

This clonotype was counted many times. The V and J genes are TRBV12-3 or TRBV12-4 and TRBJ2-7, with 14 bases aligning to TRBD2. The CDR3 is made up of 16 amino acids. Trimming at V came to 6 bases and at J to 6 bases, leaving 10 bases not matched to a gene. The CDR3 nucleotides read TGTGCCAGCAGCCGACTAGCGGGAGGGCCTCACGCCGAGCAGTACTTC. It yields the protein CASSRLAGGPHAEQYF.

This clonotype was picked up many times. The chain couples TRBV9 to TRBJ2-3; D unclear. V gave up 0 bases and J gave up 3 bases, with 17 bases separating them. The CDR3 totals 17 residues. The germline V gene encodes CDR1 SGDLS and CDR2 YYNGEE. The CDR3 here is CASSVELTGRVTDTQYF. DNA for the CDR3: TGTGCCAGCAGCGTAGAATTAACCGGTAGGGTGACAGATACGCAGTATTTT.

This clonotype was seen a few times. V is TRBV18 and J is TRBJ1-1; D is uncertain. V was shortened by 6 bases and J by 3 bases, with 17 bases between the two germline ends. This CDR3 comprises 15 residues. Germline V gives CDR1 KGHSH, CDR2 LQKENI. CDR3 amino acids: CASSPFDVTYTEAFF. As DNA, the CDR3 is TGTGCCAGCTCCCCTTTCGATGTCACTTACACTGAAGCTTTCTTT.

This clonotype was counted ten times or more. The CDR3 loop reads CASSQEFVDTQYF. CDR3 DNA: TGTGCCAGCAGCCAAGAGTTCGTTGACACGCAGTATTTT. The rearrangement joins TRBV14 to TRBJ2-3; no clear D. Looked up from germline, CDR1 is SGHDN and CDR2 is FVKESK. V was clipped by 0 bases and J by 9 bases, with 10 bases between them. CDR3 length: 13 residues.

This clonotype appeared a few times. The rearrangement links TRBV7-2 to TRBJ1-5; no firm D call. The CDR3 contains 13 residues. Trimming removed 3 bases from V and 4 bases from J, with 7 bases in between. Germline assignment: CDR1 SGHTA and CDR2 FQGNSA. CDR3 amino acids: CASSLRRNQPQHF. CDR3 DNA sequence: TGTGCCAGCAGCTTGAGAAGAAATCAGCCCCAGCATTTT.

This clonotype showed up many times. The chain has TRBV9 and TRBJ2-1; D is uncertain. This CDR3 comprises 15 residues. Germline V CDR1 and CDR2: SGDLS, YYNGEE. The V end lost 2 bases, the J end lost 0 bases, and 9 bases lay between the germline ends. CDR3 loop: CASSVLLSSYNEQFF. Written as DNA, the CDR3 is TGTGCCAGCAGCGTCCTCCTCAGCTCCTACAATGAGCAGTTCTTC.